The T cell receptor (beta chain) described here comes from a study of metastatic and nonmetastatic thyroid tumors. Study summary: Where malignant and benign thyroid patients were concerned, repertoires were compared across blood and tumor or nodule tissue. General study results and limits: The study reportedly found significantly higher TCR beta diversity in malignant thyroid tumors than benign nodules, in blood and tumor.

The V and J ends lost 3 bases and 4 bases respectively, with 10 bases between them. Germline values: CDR1 MNHEY, CDR2 SMNVEV (reference sequence). The CDR3 contains 14 residues. Ahead of thyroid surgery, no patient had received treatment of any kind. In the authors' methods: Clinicopathological groups supplied CDR3 differences that were used to build a distant-metastasis classifier for papillary thyroid cancer. MiXCR reprocessed the PCR reads for TCRdb. TCRdb, not the original authors, processed these V and J calls. The sample includes 5,000 to 7,500 clones, roughly 32% of them seen just once. This clone came up a few times. What it recognizes is unknown.

Input material: adjacent normal tissue. This chain links TRBV27 with TRBJ2-1; D is possibly TRBD1 or TRBD2 (5 bases each). The TCR sequence derives from a female donor with papillary thyroid cancer or a benign thyroid nodule (not recorded which). Some clones in this sample may be carry-over from other donors' samples. The CDR3: CASSFSGRYNEQFF. DNA of the CDR3: TGTGCCAGCAGTTTTTCAGGGAGATACAATGAGCAGTTCTTC.